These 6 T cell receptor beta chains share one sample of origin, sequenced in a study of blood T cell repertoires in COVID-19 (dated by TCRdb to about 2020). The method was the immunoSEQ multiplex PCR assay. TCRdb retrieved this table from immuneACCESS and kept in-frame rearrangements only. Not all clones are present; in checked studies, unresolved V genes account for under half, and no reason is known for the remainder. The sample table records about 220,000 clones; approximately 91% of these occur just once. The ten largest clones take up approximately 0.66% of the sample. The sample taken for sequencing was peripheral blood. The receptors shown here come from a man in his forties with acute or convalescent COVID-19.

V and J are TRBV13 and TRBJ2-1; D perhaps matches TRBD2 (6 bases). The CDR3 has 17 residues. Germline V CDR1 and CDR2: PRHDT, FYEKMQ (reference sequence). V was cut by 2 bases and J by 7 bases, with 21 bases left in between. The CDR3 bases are TGTGCCAGCAGCTTACCATCGGGGCTAGCGCTACCAAATGAGCAGTTCTTC. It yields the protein CASSLPSGLALPNEQFF. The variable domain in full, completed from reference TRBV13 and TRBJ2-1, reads AAGVIQSPRHLIKEKRETATLKCYPIPRHDTVYWYQQGPGQDPQFLISFYEKMQSDKGSIPDRFSAQQFSDYHSELNMSSLELGDSALYFCASSLPSGLALPNEQFFGPGTRLTVL.

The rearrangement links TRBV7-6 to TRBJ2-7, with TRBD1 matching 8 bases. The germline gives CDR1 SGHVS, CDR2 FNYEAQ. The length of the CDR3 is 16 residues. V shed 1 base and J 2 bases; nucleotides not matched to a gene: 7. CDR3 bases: TGTGCCAGCAGCTTAGACGGGACAGGCCAAACCTACGAGCAGTACTTC. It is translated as CASSLDGTGQTYEQYF.

The CDR3 DNA sequence: TGTGCCAGCTCCCCCCAGGGGAACAATCAGCCCCAGCATTTT. Translated, it gives CASSPQGNNQPQHF. This chain uses TRBV6-5 with TRBJ1-5; possible D gene TRBD1, 6 bases. The ends were cut back, 8 bases at V and 3 bases at J, with 14 bases in the middle. The germline gives CDR1 MNHEY, CDR2 SVGAGI. This CDR3 is 14 amino acids long.

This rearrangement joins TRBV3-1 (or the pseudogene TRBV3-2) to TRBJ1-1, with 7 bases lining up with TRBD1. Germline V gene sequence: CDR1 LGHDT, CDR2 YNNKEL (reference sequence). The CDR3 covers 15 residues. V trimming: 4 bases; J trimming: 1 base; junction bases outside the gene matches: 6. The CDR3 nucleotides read TGTGCCAGCAGCCCCTACGGGACAGCGAACACTGAAGCTTTCTTT. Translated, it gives CASSPYGTANTEAFF.

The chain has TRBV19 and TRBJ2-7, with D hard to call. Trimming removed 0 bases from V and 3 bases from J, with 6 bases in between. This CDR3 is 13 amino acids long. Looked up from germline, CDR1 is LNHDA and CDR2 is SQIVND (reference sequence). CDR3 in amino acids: CASSIDDNYEQYF. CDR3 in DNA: TGTGCCAGTAGTATAGATGACAACTACGAGCAGTACTTC.

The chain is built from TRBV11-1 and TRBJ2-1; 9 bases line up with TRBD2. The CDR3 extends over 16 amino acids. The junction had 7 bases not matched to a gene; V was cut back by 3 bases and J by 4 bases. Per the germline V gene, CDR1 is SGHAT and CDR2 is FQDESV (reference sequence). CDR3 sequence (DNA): TGTGCCAGCAGCTTGGGCGGGAGGGTTCGATACAATGAGCAGTTCTTC. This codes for CASSLGGRVRYNEQFF.